The present TCR beta chain was sequenced within a study of somatic mutations in cytotoxic T cells in rheumatoid arthritis. CDR1 is SNHLY and CDR2 is FYNNEI in the germline V gene. Losses at the gene ends were 4 bases for V and 8 bases for J; bases not matched to a gene: 6. The CDR3 runs 14 residues. On this clone itself: Its target is not known.

Broader study findings: CD8+ T-cell clonality showed no significant difference between rheumatoid arthritis patients and age-matched healthy controls. CD8+ clonality increased with age in rheumatoid arthritis patients but not in healthy controls. No multiple-comparison adjustment was applied to the slight TRBV07 underrepresentation in rheumatoid arthritis patients.

Isolation of the CD4+ and CD8+ populations was accomplished via positive magnetic bead selection, with purity assessed by flow cytometry. Libraries were prepared by immunoSEQ multiplex PCR; TCRdb keeps only in-frame clonotypes and omits some of them. This table holds fewer than 9,500 clones, around three quarters found once. The sequenced material came from CD8+ T cells sorted from blood. The chain has TRBV2 and TRBJ2-1; TRBD2 matches at 9 bases. The clonotype originates from an adult with rheumatoid arthritis. The CDR3 loop is CASSVIAGAHEQFF. As DNA, the CDR3 is TGTGCCAGCAGTGTGATAGCGGGAGCCCATGAGCAGTTCTTC.